These T cell receptor beta chains were read from a single sample in a study. TCRdb independently ran MiXCR on the 5' RACE reads; one entry per CDR3 protein. The sample lists about 41,000 distinct CDR3 sequences; less than 35% were seen once. Sequencing was carried out using memory CD4+ T cells sorted from a lymph node. Every receptor here comes from a female donor with breast cancer. Each CDR3 is given with its conserved first and last residue. Each record gives: clone size, J gene, D gene, V gene, CDR3 DNA, CDR3 protein. The D gene is left open where the match is weak. Clone size is not always given. Where it is, it says once, few, many or a class for expanded clones.

abundance: .
j_gene: TRBJ2-7
d_gene: TRBD1
v_gene: TRBV7-9
CDR3nt: TGTGCCAGCAGCGCCTGGACAGGGGGCGCAGGGGAGCAGTACTTC
CDR3aa: CASSAWTGGAGEQYF

abundance: few
j_gene: TRBJ2-3
d_gene: TRBD2
v_gene: TRBV6-6
CDR3nt: TGTGCCAGCAGGCCTTCCGGGAGGGCCTCTCAAGATACGCAGTATTTT
CDR3aa: CASRPSGRASQDTQYF

abundance: .
j_gene: TRBJ1-4
d_gene: .
v_gene: TRBV6-6
CDR3nt: TGTGCCAGCAGCAACAGGGAGGTCGGGGAAAAACTGTTTTTT
CDR3aa: CASSNREVGEKLFF

abundance: few
j_gene: TRBJ2-7
d_gene: TRBD1
v_gene: TRBV7-8
CDR3nt: TGTGCCAGCAGCTTAATGGGACAGGGTGGCTACGAGCAGTACTTC
CDR3aa: CASSLMGQGGYEQYF

abundance: .
j_gene: TRBJ1-2
d_gene: TRBD1
v_gene: TRBV7-9
CDR3nt: TGTGCCAGCAGCCAGGGGGGATCCTATGGCTACACCTTC
CDR3aa: CASSQGGSYGYTF

abundance: few
j_gene: TRBJ2-2
d_gene: .
v_gene: TRBV5-1
CDR3nt: TGCGCCAGCAGGTATCCGAACACCGGGGAGCTGTTTTTT
CDR3aa: CASRYPNTGELFF

abundance: few
j_gene: TRBJ2-7
d_gene: .
v_gene: TRBV6-1
CDR3nt: TGTGCCAGCAGTGAAGGACAGAGCTCCTACGAGCAGTACTTC
CDR3aa: CASSEGQSSYEQYF

abundance: .
j_gene: TRBJ2-1
d_gene: .
v_gene: TRBV2
CDR3nt: TGTGCCAGCAGTCCTTGGGATGAGCAGTTCTTC
CDR3aa: CASSPWDEQFF

abundance: few
j_gene: TRBJ2-2
d_gene: .
v_gene: TRBV5-1
CDR3nt: TGCGCCAGCAGCCCCACGGTCGTCACCGGGGAGCTGTTTTTT
CDR3aa: CASSPTVVTGELFF

abundance: .
j_gene: TRBJ2-6
d_gene: .
v_gene: TRBV3-1
CDR3nt: TGTGCCAGCAGCAGGACGGCTGGGGCCAACGTCCTGACTTTC
CDR3aa: CASSRTAGANVLTF

abundance: .
j_gene: TRBJ1-5
d_gene: .
v_gene: TRBV15
CDR3nt: TGTGCCACCAGCAGAGTTCCGAATAGCAATCAGCCCCAGCATTTT
CDR3aa: CATSRVPNSNQPQHF

abundance: many
j_gene: TRBJ2-5
d_gene: TRBD2
v_gene: TRBV6-1
CDR3nt: TGTGCCAGCAGCCGGACTAGCCAGGGGGAGACCCAGTACTTC
CDR3aa: CASSRTSQGETQYF

abundance: .
j_gene: TRBJ2-2
d_gene: .
v_gene: TRBV28
CDR3nt: TGTGCCAGCAGCCCCCCAGGCCGCTACACCGGGGAACTGTTTTTT
CDR3aa: CASSPPGRYTGELFF

abundance: .
j_gene: TRBJ1-6
d_gene: .
v_gene: TRBV11-2
CDR3nt: TGTGCCAGCAGCTTAGACAGCCTGTATAATTCACCCCTCCACTTT
CDR3aa: CASSLDSLYNSPLHF

abundance: .
j_gene: TRBJ1-5
d_gene: TRBD1
v_gene: TRBV2
CDR3nt: TGTGCCAGCTCTAGGGACAGGGCTAGCAATCAGCCCCAGCATTTT
CDR3aa: CASSRDRASNQPQHF

abundance: .
j_gene: TRBJ2-7
d_gene: .
v_gene: TRBV21-1
CDR3nt: TGTGCCAGCAGCAAAGGCAGATGCTACGAGCAGTACTTC
CDR3aa: CASSKGRCYEQYF

abundance: few
j_gene: TRBJ1-1
d_gene: .
v_gene: TRBV6-1
CDR3nt: TGTGCCAGCAGTGACCAAATGAACACTGAAGCTTTCTTT
CDR3aa: CASSDQMNTEAFF

abundance: few
j_gene: TRBJ1-2
d_gene: .
v_gene: TRBV28
CDR3nt: TGTGCCAGCAGTCGCCGGTACTATGGCTACACCTTC
CDR3aa: CASSRRYYGYTF

abundance: few
j_gene: TRBJ2-1
d_gene: TRBD2
v_gene: TRBV20-1
CDR3nt: TGCAGTGCTAGCCCTAGCGGGAGGGCCTCCTACAATGAGCAGTTCTTC
CDR3aa: CSASPSGRASYNEQFF

abundance: .
j_gene: TRBJ2-2
d_gene: TRBD1
v_gene: TRBV3-1
CDR3nt: TGTGCCAGCAGCCAACCGGACAGGGGCACCGGGGAGCTGTTTTTT
CDR3aa: CASSQPDRGTGELFF

abundance: few
j_gene: TRBJ1-1
d_gene: .
v_gene: TRBV5-6
CDR3nt: TGTGCCAGCAGCTTAGGGGGAGGAGCTTTCTTT
CDR3aa: CASSLGGGAFF

abundance: many
j_gene: TRBJ2-1
d_gene: .
v_gene: TRBV20-1
CDR3nt: TGCAGTGCTAGGGGCGGAGGGGCCTCCTACAATGAGCAGTTCTTC
CDR3aa: CSARGGGASYNEQFF